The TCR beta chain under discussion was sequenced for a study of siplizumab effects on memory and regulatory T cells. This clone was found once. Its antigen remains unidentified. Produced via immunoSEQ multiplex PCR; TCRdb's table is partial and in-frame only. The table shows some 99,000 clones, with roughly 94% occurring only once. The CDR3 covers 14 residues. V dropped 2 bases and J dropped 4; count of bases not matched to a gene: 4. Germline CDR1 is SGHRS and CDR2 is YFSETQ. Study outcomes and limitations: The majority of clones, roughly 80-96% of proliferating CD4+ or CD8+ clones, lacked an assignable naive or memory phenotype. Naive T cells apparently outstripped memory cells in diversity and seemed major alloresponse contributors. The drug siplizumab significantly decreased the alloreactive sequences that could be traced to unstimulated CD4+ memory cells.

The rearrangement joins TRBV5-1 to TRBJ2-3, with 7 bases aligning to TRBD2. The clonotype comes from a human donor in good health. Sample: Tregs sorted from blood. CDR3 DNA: TGCGCCAGCAGCTTCGCGGGGGTCTCAGATACGCAGTATTTT. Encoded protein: CASSFAGVSDTQYF.